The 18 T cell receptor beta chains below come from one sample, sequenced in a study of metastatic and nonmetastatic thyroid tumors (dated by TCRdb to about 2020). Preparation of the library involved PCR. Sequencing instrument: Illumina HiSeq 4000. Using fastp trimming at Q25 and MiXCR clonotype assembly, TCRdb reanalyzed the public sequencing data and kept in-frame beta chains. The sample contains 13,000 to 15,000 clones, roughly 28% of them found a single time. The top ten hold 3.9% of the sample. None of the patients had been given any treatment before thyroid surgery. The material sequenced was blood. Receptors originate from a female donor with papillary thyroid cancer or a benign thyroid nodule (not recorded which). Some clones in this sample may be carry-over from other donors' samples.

CDR3 DNA sequence: TGTGCCAGTACCGCCCGGTTCAGGAACACCGGGGAGCTGTTTTTT. This gives the protein CASTARFRNTGELFF. V is TRBV19 and J is TRBJ2-2; D is unresolved. Trimming pared 7 bases from V and 1 base from J, leaving 13 bases between. This CDR3 has 15 residues. Per germline, CDR1 LNHDA and CDR2 SQIVND (reference sequence).

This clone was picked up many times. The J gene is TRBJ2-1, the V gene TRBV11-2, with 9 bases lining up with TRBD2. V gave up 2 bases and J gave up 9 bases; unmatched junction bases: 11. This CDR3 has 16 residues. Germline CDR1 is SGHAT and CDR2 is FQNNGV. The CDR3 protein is CASSLLGGGRAGEQFF. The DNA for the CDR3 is TGTGCCAGCAGCTTATTGGGCGGCGGGAGGGCCGGTGAGCAGTTCTTC.

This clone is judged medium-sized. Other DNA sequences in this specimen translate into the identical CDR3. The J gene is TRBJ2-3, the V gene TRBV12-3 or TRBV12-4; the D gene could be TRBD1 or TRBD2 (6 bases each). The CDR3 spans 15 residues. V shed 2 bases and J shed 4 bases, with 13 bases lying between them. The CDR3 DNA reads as TGTGCCAGCAGTTTATCAGGAGGGGGAGCAGATACGCAGTATTTT. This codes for CASSLSGGGADTQYF.

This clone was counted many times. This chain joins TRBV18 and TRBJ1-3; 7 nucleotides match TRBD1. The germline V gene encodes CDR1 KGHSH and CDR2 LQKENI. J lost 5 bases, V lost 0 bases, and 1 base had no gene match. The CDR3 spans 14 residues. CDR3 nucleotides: TGTGCCAGCTCACCACCGGGACAGAGAAACACCATATATTTT. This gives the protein CASSPPGQRNTIYF.

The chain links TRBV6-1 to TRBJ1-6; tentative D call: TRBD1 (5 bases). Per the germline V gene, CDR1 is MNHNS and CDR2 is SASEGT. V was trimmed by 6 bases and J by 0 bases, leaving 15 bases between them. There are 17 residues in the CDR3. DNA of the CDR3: TGTGCCAGCAGCCCCCTCCAGGGAAGCTCCTATAATTCACCCCTCCACTTT. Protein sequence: CASSPLQGSSYNSPLHF.

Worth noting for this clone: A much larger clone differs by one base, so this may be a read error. CDR3 nucleotides: TGTGCCAGCCCCAGCTCTGGGCAATCAGCCCAGCATTTT. This sequence encodes CASPSSGQSAQHF. This chain joins TRBV18 and TRBJ1-5; D is uncertain. From germline, CDR1 is KGHSH and CDR2 LQKENI. The V gene lost 8 bases and the J gene lost 11 bases, with 19 bases spanning the gap. The CDR3 extends over 13 amino acids.

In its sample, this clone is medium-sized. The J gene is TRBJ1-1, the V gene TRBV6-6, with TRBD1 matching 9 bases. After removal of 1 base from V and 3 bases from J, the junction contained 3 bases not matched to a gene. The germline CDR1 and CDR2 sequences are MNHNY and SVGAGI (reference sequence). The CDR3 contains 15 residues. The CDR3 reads CASSYFRDRDTEAFF. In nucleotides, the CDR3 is TGTGCCAGCAGTTACTTCCGGGACAGGGACACTGAAGCTTTCTTT.

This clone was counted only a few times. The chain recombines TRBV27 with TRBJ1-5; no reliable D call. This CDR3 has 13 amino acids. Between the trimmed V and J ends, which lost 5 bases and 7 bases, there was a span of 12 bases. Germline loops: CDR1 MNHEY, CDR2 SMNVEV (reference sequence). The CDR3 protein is CASSGEAAQPQHF. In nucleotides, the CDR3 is TGTGCCAGCAGTGGGGAGGCCGCCCAGCCCCAGCATTTT.

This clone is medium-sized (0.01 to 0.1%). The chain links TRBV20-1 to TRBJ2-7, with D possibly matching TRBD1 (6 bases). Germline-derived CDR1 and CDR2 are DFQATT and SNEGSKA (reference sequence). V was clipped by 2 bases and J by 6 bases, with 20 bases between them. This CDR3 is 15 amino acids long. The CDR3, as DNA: TGCAGTGCTAGAAAATGGTCAGGGGAAAGGGTCGAGCAGTACTTC. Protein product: CSARKWSGERVEQYF.

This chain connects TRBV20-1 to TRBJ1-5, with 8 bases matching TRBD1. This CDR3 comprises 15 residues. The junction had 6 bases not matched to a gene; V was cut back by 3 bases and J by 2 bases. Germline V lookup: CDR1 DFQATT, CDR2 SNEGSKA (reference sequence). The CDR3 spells CSASDSGQGNQPQHF. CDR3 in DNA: TGCAGTGCTAGTGACTCGGGACAGGGCAATCAGCCCCAGCATTTT.

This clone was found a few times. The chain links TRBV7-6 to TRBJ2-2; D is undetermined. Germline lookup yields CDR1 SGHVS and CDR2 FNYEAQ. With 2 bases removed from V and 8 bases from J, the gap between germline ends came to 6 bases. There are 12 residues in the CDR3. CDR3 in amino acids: CASSLRSGELFF. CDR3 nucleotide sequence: TGTGCCAGCAGCTTACGTTCAGGGGAGCTGTTTTTT. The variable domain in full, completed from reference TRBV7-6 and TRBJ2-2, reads GAGVSQSPRYKVTKRGQDVALRCDPISGHVSLYWYRQALGQGPEFLTYFNYEAQQDKSGLPNDRFSAERPEGSISTLTIQRTEQRDSAMYRCASSLRSGELFFGEGSRLTVL.

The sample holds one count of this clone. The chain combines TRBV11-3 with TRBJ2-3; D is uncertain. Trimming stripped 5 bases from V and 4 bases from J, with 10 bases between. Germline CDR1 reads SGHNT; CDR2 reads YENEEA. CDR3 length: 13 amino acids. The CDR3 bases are TGTGCCAGCAGCGCCGCCCGGTCAGATACGCAGTATTTT. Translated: CASSAARSDTQYF.

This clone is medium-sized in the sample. Here the CDR3 reads CASSLAGGQYF. The CDR3 DNA is TGCGCCAGCAGTTTAGCGGGAGGGCAGTACTTC. V and J are TRBV10-2 and TRBJ2-7; 10 bases are a match to TRBD2. The CDR3 consists of 11 residues. V lost 5 bases, J lost 9 bases, and 1 base stayed unmatched. CDR1 is WSHSY, CDR2 SAAADI, per germline.

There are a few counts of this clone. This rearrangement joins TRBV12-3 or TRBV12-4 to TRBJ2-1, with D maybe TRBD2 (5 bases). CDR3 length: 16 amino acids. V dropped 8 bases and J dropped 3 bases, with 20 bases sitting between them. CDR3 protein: CASFRGFGLGYNEQFF. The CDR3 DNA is TGTGCCAGCTTTCGAGGGTTCGGATTGGGCTACAATGAGCAGTTCTTC.

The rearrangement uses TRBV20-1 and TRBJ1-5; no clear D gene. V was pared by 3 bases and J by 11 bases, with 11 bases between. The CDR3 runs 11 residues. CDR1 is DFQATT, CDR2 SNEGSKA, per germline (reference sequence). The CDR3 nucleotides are TGCAGTGCTAGCCTCGGGCGGGCCCAGCATTTT. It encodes CSASLGRAQHF.

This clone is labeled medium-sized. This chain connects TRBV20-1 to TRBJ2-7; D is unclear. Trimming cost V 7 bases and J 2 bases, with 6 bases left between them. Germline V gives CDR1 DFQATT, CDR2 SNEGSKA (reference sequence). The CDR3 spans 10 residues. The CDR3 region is CSVGTYEQYF. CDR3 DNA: TGCAGTGTTGGAACCTACGAGCAGTACTTC.

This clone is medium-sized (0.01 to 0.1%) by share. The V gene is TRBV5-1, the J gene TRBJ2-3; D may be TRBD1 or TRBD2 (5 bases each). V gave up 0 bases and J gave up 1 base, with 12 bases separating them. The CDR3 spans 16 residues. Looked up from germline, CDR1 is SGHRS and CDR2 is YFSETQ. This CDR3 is CASSLAVGVGTDTQYF. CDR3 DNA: TGCGCCAGCAGCTTGGCCGTGGGGGTGGGCACAGATACGCAGTATTTT.

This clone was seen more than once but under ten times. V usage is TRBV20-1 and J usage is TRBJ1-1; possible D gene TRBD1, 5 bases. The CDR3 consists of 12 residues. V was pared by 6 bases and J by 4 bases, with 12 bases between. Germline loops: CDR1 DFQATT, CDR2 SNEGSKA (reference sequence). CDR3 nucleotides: TGCAGTGCCAGGGACTCCCTCACTGAAGCTTTCTTT. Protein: CSARDSLTEAFF.